One and the same sample provided the 31 T cell receptor beta chains below, sequenced in a study of cytomegalovirus exposure and HLA in healthy donors. PCR amplification relied on 60 Vbeta primers (plus 13 Jbeta primers). Produced via immunoSEQ multiplex PCR; TCRdb's table is partial and in-frame only. The profile shows about 98,000 clones, around 80% of them singletons. The specimen was PBMCs. The source is a middle-aged man in good health and CMV-seronegative.

This chain links TRBV18 with TRBJ2-7; D is possibly TRBD1 (5 bases). Per the germline V gene, CDR1 is KGHSH and CDR2 is LQKENI. The CDR3 length is 15 residues. V lost 2 bases and J 5 bases, leaving 16 bases between the germline ends. The CDR3 DNA sequence: TGTGCCAGCTCACCAGAACAGGTGTTTAGGAACGAGCAGTACTTC. It specifies CASSPEQVFRNEQYF.

The gene calls are TRBV5-1 and TRBJ2-5; unclear D gene. The J call may be faulty, since TRBJ2-7 better matches the DNA end. The CDR3 runs 14 residues. Germline V gives CDR1 SGHRS, CDR2 YFSETQ. This CDR3 reads CASSLAVGIYEQYF. The CDR3 coding sequence is TGCGCCAGCAGCTTGGCGGTTGGTATTTACGAGCAGTACTTC.

This chain joins TRBV7-9 and TRBJ2-5; TRBD1 matches at 8 bases. V shed 5 bases, J shed 3 bases, and the junction held 5 bases outside the gene matches. The germline gives CDR1 SEHNR, CDR2 FQNEAQ (reference sequence). CDR3 length: 14 residues. CDR3 sequence reads: CASSHDRGEETQYF. The CDR3 DNA reads as TGTGCCAGCAGCCACGACAGGGGAGAAGAGACCCAGTACTTC.

This clone occurred a few times. This chain uses TRBV5-4 with TRBJ2-7; 11 positions match TRBD2. The ends lost 0 bases at V and 3 bases at J; junction bases unmatched: 5. This CDR3 comprises 16 residues. Per germline, CDR1 SGHNT and CDR2 YYREEE (reference sequence). CDR3 in amino acids: CASSLGLAGGDYEQYF. In DNA, the CDR3 is TGTGCCAGCAGCTTGGGGCTAGCGGGGGGCGACTACGAGCAGTACTTC.

V and J are TRBV19 and TRBJ2-7; 10 bases match TRBD1. Looked up from germline, CDR1 is LNHDA and CDR2 is SQIVND (reference sequence). J was trimmed by 2 bases and V by 7 bases; bases with no gene match: 11. The CDR3 contains 16 residues. The CDR3 nucleotides are TGTGCCAGTACCGGGACAGGGGAAGCTCGCCCCTACGAGCAGTACTTC. This codes for CASTGTGEARPYEQYF. Using reference TRBV19 and TRBJ2-7 for the parts outside the CDR3, the full variable domain is DGGITQSPKYLFRKEGQNVTLSCEQNLNHDAMYWYRQDPGQGLRLIYYSQIVNDFQKGDIAEGYSVSREKKESFPLTVTSAQKNPTAFYLCASTGTGEARPYEQYFGPGTRLTVT.

The chain is built from TRBV19 and TRBJ1-1, with TRBD1 as a possible D gene (5 bases). The ends were cut back, 6 bases at V and 0 bases at J, with 8 bases in the middle. The germline CDR1 and CDR2 sequences are LNHDA and SQIVND (reference sequence). The CDR3 sequence is 13 residues long. The CDR3 coding sequence is TGTGCCAGTAGGGAGACAGTGAACACTGAAGCTTTCTTT. It specifies CASRETVNTEAFF.

J is TRBJ2-5 and V is TRBV28; TRBD2 matches 8 bases. V dropped 4 bases and J dropped 4; count of bases not matched to a gene: 8. This CDR3 is 15 amino acids long. In germline, CDR1 is MDHEN, CDR2 SYDVKM. The CDR3 reads CASSSGGSGVETQYF. The CDR3 DNA is TGTGCCAGCAGTTCCGGGGGTAGCGGGGTAGAGACCCAGTACTTC.

On this clone: Other DNA sequences in the sample encode the same CDR3. Here the CDR3 reads CASSRGVNTEAFF. Here the CDR3 DNA reads TGCGCCAGCAGCCGGGGAGTAAACACTGAAGCTTTCTTT. This sequence joins TRBV5-1 and TRBJ1-1; D call uncertain. This CDR3 region has 13 residues. V was shortened by 4 bases and J by 2 bases, with 9 bases between the two germline ends. CDR1 and CDR2 from the germline V gene are SGHRS and YFSETQ.

The rearrangement uses TRBV11-2 and TRBJ2-7; TRBD2 agrees at 7 bases. V shed 5 bases, J shed 5 bases, and the junction held 15 bases outside the gene matches. This CDR3 contains 16 residues. Per the germline V gene, CDR1 is SGHAT and CDR2 is FQNNGV. CDR3 DNA sequence: TGTGCCAGCAGCCCGGCGGGGGTGTCCCGTGTCCACGAGCAGTACTTC. Protein product: CASSPAGVSRVHEQYF.

The chain uses TRBV5-1 and TRBJ2-1; D may be TRBD2 (6 bases). CDR3 length equals 13 residues. Germline V lookup: CDR1 SGHRS, CDR2 YFSETQ. V lost 7 bases and J 4 bases, leaving 12 bases between the germline ends. In DNA form, the CDR3 reads TGCGCCAGCGGGACCGGGACTTACAATGAGCAGTTCTTC. Translation gives CASGTGTYNEQFF.

The chain links TRBV2 to TRBJ2-5, with no clear D. The CDR3 is 11 residues long. Per the germline V gene, CDR1 is SNHLY and CDR2 is FYNNEI. Trimming stripped 6 bases from V and 5 bases from J, with 7 bases between. CDR3 coding DNA: TGTGCCAGCAGGGTGGAGGAGACCCAGTACTTC. Its translation: CASRVEETQYF.

The chain recombines TRBV2 with TRBJ2-7; D may be TRBD2 (6 bases). V lost 6 bases and J lost 4, with 16 bases in between. CDR1 and CDR2 from the germline V gene are SNHLY and FYNNEI. The CDR3 covers 14 residues. The CDR3 nucleotides are TGTGCCAGCAGAGACCGGGACTCTTCGTACGAGCAGTACTTC. Translated, it gives CASRDRDSSYEQYF.

The chain is built from TRBV14 and TRBJ1-1; no definite D call. The length of the CDR3 is 16 residues. V gave up 1 base and J gave up 1 base, with 13 bases separating them. The V gene's germline CDR1 is SGHDN and CDR2 FVKESK. CDR3: CASSQGGSISNTEAFF. Here the CDR3 DNA reads TGTGCCAGCAGCCAAGGAGGATCGATCTCGAACACTGAAGCTTTCTTT.

V and J are TRBV10-3 and TRBJ1-5; maybe TRBD1 (5 bases). The germline CDR1 and CDR2 sequences are ENHRY and SYGVKD. V was cut by 2 bases and J by 4 bases, with 12 bases left in between. The CDR3 is made up of 15 amino acids. The CDR3 here is CAISELGRVNQPQHF. The CDR3 DNA follows: TGTGCCATCAGTGAGCTTGGCAGGGTGAATCAGCCCCAGCATTTT.

The V call is TRBV28, the J call TRBJ1-5; D not certain. The CDR3 extends over 13 amino acids. Trimming pared 1 base from V and 11 bases from J, leaving 12 bases between. CDR1 is MDHEN, CDR2 SYDVKM, per germline. The CDR3 sequence: CASSLSEVSSQHF. The CDR3 DNA follows: TGTGCCAGCAGTTTATCTGAGGTGTCTTCCCAGCATTTT.

The chain is built from TRBV11-3 and TRBJ2-1; D is unclear. V lost 1 base, J lost 0 bases, and 10 bases lay in between. CDR1 and CDR2 from the germline V gene are SGHNT and YENEEA. The CDR3 runs 16 residues. The CDR3 loop reads CASSLAGPSSYNEQFF. The CDR3 nucleotides read TGTGCCAGCAGCTTAGCAGGTCCGAGCTCCTACAATGAGCAGTTCTTC.

The rearrangement joins TRBV27 to TRBJ2-7; TRBD1 might be the D (5 bases). CDR1 and CDR2 from the germline V gene are MNHEY and SMNVEV (reference sequence). Trimming removed 3 bases from V and 3 bases from J, with 15 bases in between. The CDR3 is 15 residues long. DNA of the CDR3: TGTGCCAGCAGTTTCGGGCAGGGTGTACGCTACGAGCAGTACTTC. Amino acid sequence: CASSFGQGVRYEQYF.

This clone was detected only once. The chain has TRBV5-4 and TRBJ1-5; 7 bases match TRBD1. The V gene end was trimmed by 4 bases and the J gene end by 5 bases; junction bases not matched to a gene: 12. Looked up from germline, CDR1 is SGHNT and CDR2 is YYREEE (reference sequence). The CDR3 length is 16 residues. The CDR3 DNA follows: TGTGCCAGCAGCGTTGAACCGGGACAGCTTGATCAGCCCCAGCATTTT. Translation gives CASSVEPGQLDQPQHF.

This chain joins TRBV4-1 and TRBJ2-4; 7 bases agree with TRBD1. This CDR3 is built from 17 residues. Per the germline V gene, CDR1 is MGHRA and CDR2 is YSYEKL. V shed 2 bases, J shed 0 bases, and the junction held 7 bases outside the gene matches. The CDR3: CASSQITGALAKNIQYF. The CDR3 DNA sequence: TGCGCCAGCAGCCAAATAACAGGGGCTCTAGCCAAAAACATTCAGTACTTC.

With regard to this clone: Mismatch with germline at one junction end may stem from a read error. The same CDR3 also results from other DNA sequences found in this sample. The chain couples TRBV10-3 to TRBJ1-5, with D tentatively TRBD1 (6 bases). The CDR3 runs to 12 residues. Germline CDR1 and CDR2: ENHRY and SYGVKD. CDR3: CAISAGDQPQHF. As DNA, the CDR3 is TGTGCCATCAGCGCAGGGGATCAGCCCCAGCACTTT.

The J gene is TRBJ2-7, the V gene TRBV5-4; TRBD2 matches at 7 bases. Germline V gene data show CDR1 as SGHNT and CDR2 as YYREEE (reference sequence). The V gene end was trimmed by 1 base and the J gene end by 0 bases; junction bases not matched to a gene: 4. The CDR3 runs to 15 residues. This chain's CDR3 is CASSLSLANSYEQYF. Here the CDR3 DNA reads TGTGCCAGCAGCTTGTCACTAGCGAACTCCTACGAGCAGTACTTC.

The chain carries TRBV7-2 and TRBJ2-7, with 8 bases identical to TRBD1. CDR1 and CDR2 (germline): SGHTA, FQGNSA. The V gene end was trimmed by 5 bases and the J gene end by 0 bases; junction bases not matched to a gene: 6. CDR3 length: 15 residues. CDR3 residues: CASSLSGQASYEQYF. In DNA form, the CDR3 reads TGTGCCAGCAGCCTATCGGGACAGGCCTCCTACGAGCAGTACTTC.

This clone appeared once. The chain recombines TRBV5-1 with TRBJ1-1; D uncertain. Germline V gene data show CDR1 as SGHRS and CDR2 as YFSETQ. Trimming removed 1 base from V and 2 bases from J, with 12 bases in between. The CDR3 is 15 residues long. The CDR3 sequence: CASSLIAGTNTEAFF. Here the CDR3 DNA reads TGCGCCAGCAGCTTGATAGCGGGAACCAACACTGAAGCTTTCTTT.

The V call is TRBV5-1, the J call TRBJ1-1; D is unclear. Germline values: CDR1 SGHRS, CDR2 YFSETQ. The CDR3 totals 14 residues. V was shortened by 5 bases and J by 0 bases, with 11 bases between the two germline ends. The CDR3 DNA is TGCGCCAGCAGTCTTATCCCAGTGAACACTGAAGCTTTCTTT. Its translation is CASSLIPVNTEAFF.

CDR3 sequence: CASSWDRVRDTQYF. In DNA, the CDR3 is TGTGCCAGCAGCTGGGACAGGGTCAGGGATACGCAGTATTTT. The chain combines TRBV5-4 with TRBJ2-3, with 9 positions matching TRBD1. The germline V gene has CDR1 SGHNT and CDR2 YYREEE (reference sequence). The trim removed 3 bases at V and 6 bases at J, leaving 5 bases unmatched. The CDR3 has 14 amino acids.

Of note for this clone: Other DNA sequences of this sample code for an identical CDR3. CDR3 loop: CASSLLGRGSPLHF. The CDR3 DNA is TGTGCCAGCAGCCTGTTAGGGCGGGGTTCACCCCTCCACTTT. This chain uses TRBV5-4 with TRBJ1-6; D gene uncertain. CDR1 is SGHNT, CDR2 YYREEE, per germline (reference sequence). This CDR3 comprises 14 residues. The ends were cut back, 4 bases at V and 9 bases at J, with 14 bases in the middle.

The chain uses TRBV10-3 and TRBJ2-1; possibly TRBD2 for D (6 bases). The V and J ends lost 7 bases and 3 bases respectively, with 13 bases between them. CDR1 and CDR2 (germline): ENHRY, SYGVKD. The CDR3 contains 14 residues. Here the CDR3 DNA reads TGTGCCATCACCCAAGCCGGGAGCTACAATGAGCAGTTCTTC. As protein: CAITQAGSYNEQFF.

The chain employs TRBV7-9 and TRBJ1-1, with 8 bases aligning to TRBD1. The length of the CDR3 is 15 residues. Germline CDR1 reads SEHNR; CDR2 reads FQNEAQ (reference sequence). With V trimmed by 4 bases and J by 4 bases, 8 bases remained unmatched. CDR3 DNA: TGTGCCAGCAGCTCCAGCCCCACAGGGGGCACTGAAGCTTTCTTT. Encoded protein: CASSSSPTGGTEAFF.

This sequence joins TRBV27 and TRBJ2-5; TRBD1 is a possible D gene (5 bases). The J call is uncertain, as TRBJ2-7 better fits the DNA end. The CDR3 is 14 residues long. The germline V gene encodes CDR1 MNHEY and CDR2 SMNVEV (reference sequence). CDR3 protein: CASSPQGVSYEQYF. CDR3 sequence (DNA): TGTGCCAGCAGCCCGCAGGGTGTTTCCTACGAGCAGTACTTC.

J is TRBJ2-2 and V is TRBV6-4; no clear D. V dropped 0 bases and J dropped 0 bases, with 5 bases sitting between them. CDR3 length: 15 residues. Per germline, CDR1 MRHNA and CDR2 SNTAGT. The CDR3 is CASSDSSANTGELFF. In DNA form, the CDR3 reads TGTGCCAGCAGTGACTCCTCAGCGAACACCGGGGAGCTGTTTTTT.

The rearrangement joins TRBV7-9 to TRBJ2-7; D is uncertain. CDR1 and CDR2 from the germline V gene are SEHNR and FQNEAQ (reference sequence). The V gene lost 5 bases and the J gene lost 3 bases, with 8 bases spanning the gap. The CDR3 spans 12 residues. The CDR3 spells CASSTRGYEQYF. In DNA form, the CDR3 reads TGTGCCAGCAGCACGCGCGGCTACGAGCAGTACTTC.